One sample yielded the 14 T cell receptor beta chains listed below, sequenced in a study of OX40 agonist ivuxolimab in advanced cancers. Produced via immunoSEQ multiplex PCR; TCRdb's table is partial and in-frame only. The sample yields tens of thousands of clones, about 93% seen once. The sequenced sample was CD4+ or CD8+ T cells sorted from blood, obtained in a trial of the OX40 agonist ivuxolimab. Receptors originate from an adult with an advanced solid tumor such as melanoma, head and neck, liver or kidney cancer.

The gene calls are TRBV5-6 and TRBJ2-3; 12 bases line up with TRBD1. The CDR3 covers 17 residues. Germline trimming cut 4 bases from V and 4 bases from J; bases unmatched to any gene: 10. Germline V gene data show CDR1 as SGHDT and CDR2 as YYEEEE. CDR3 residues: CASSGTGGLRGADTQYF. The DNA for the CDR3 is TGTGCCAGCAGCGGGACAGGGGGCCTTCGAGGGGCAGATACGCAGTATTTT.

The chain carries TRBV2 and TRBJ2-3; maybe TRBD1 (7 bases). The CDR3 sequence is 15 residues long. V lost 10 bases and J 1 base, leaving 18 bases between the germline ends. Germline V CDR1 and CDR2: SNHLY, FYNNEI. The CDR3 spells CATQRRGLGTDTQYF. The CDR3 DNA reads as TGTGCCACTCAGAGGAGGGGGCTGGGCACAGATACGCAGTATTTT.

The chain recombines TRBV13 with TRBJ2-6; D is unclear. V lost 5 bases and J lost 4, with 12 bases in between. The length of the CDR3 is 15 residues. Germline CDR1 PRHDT, CDR2 FYEKMQ (reference sequence). In nucleotides, the CDR3 is TGTGCCAGCAGCCAGAGAAATTCCGGGGCCAACGTCCTGACTTTC. This sequence encodes CASSQRNSGANVLTF. The variable domain in full, with the rest retrieved from reference TRBV13 and TRBJ2-6, is AAGVIQSPRHLIKEKRETATLKCYPIPRHDTVYWYQQGPGQDPQFLISFYEKMQSDKGSIPDRFSAQQFSDYHSELNMSSLELGDSALYFCASSQRNSGANVLTFGAGSRLTVL.

The rearrangement joins TRBV5-1 to TRBJ2-7; 8 nucleotides match TRBD2. V trimming: 0 bases; J trimming: 0 bases; junction bases outside the gene matches: 2. CDR1 and CDR2 from the germline V gene are SGHRS and YFSETQ. This CDR3 has 15 residues. The CDR3 DNA is TGCGCCAGCAGCTTGGGTGGGACTAGCTCCTACGAGCAGTACTTC. Translation gives CASSLGGTSSYEQYF. The full variable domain, rest sourced from reference TRBV5-1 and TRBJ2-7, is KAGVTQTPRYLIKTRGQQVTLSCSPISGHRSVSWYQQTPGQGLQFLFEYFSETQRNKGNFPGRFSGRQFSNSRSEMNVSTLELGDSALYLCASSLGGTSSYEQYFGPGTRLTVT.

The chain recombines TRBV4-3 with TRBJ2-5, with D possibly TRBD1 on 6 matching bases. Trimming cost V 1 base and J 5 bases, with 17 bases left between them. CDR1 and CDR2 from the germline V gene are LGHNA and YSLEER. This CDR3 spans 16 amino acids. The CDR3 is CASSQVGAGVMETQYF. The CDR3 coding sequence is TGCGCCAGCAGCCAAGTGGGGGCAGGGGTGATGGAGACCCAGTACTTC.

The chain carries TRBV10-3 and TRBJ2-7, with 11 bases lining up with TRBD2. There are 19 residues in the CDR3. Losses at the gene ends were 6 bases for V and 2 bases for J; bases not matched to a gene: 18. Germline V lookup: CDR1 ENHRY, CDR2 SYGVKD. Here the CDR3 reads CAISDIVAGGLKFPYEQYF. The CDR3, as DNA: TGTGCCATCAGCGATATCGTAGCGGGAGGGCTCAAATTTCCCTACGAGCAGTACTTC.

The gene calls are TRBV6-1 and TRBJ1-1; D gene ambiguous. Germline V CDR1 and CDR2: MNHNS, SASEGT. With 4 bases removed from V and 3 bases from J, the gap between germline ends came to 6 bases. This CDR3 contains 12 residues. In DNA form, the CDR3 reads TGTGCCAGCAGTGTCGGGGACACTGAAGCTTTCTTT. This codes for CASSVGDTEAFF.

The J gene is TRBJ2-5, the V gene TRBV27; 8 bases are a match to TRBD2. The CDR3 covers 15 residues. J gave up 5 bases and V 5 bases, and 10 bases lay outside the gene matches. The V gene's germline CDR1 is MNHEY and CDR2 SMNVEV (reference sequence). The CDR3: CASSGAGEGWETQYF. The DNA for the CDR3 is TGTGCCAGCAGTGGAGCGGGGGAGGGCTGGGAGACCCAGTACTTC.

CDR3 in DNA: TGTGCCAGCAGCTTGCGGCGCCAGACGTTGTGGACTGAAGCTTTCTTT. The encoded protein is CASSLRRQTLWTEAFF. The J gene is TRBJ1-1, the V gene TRBV5-6; D not certain. V lost 1 base to trimming and J lost 5 bases, with 18 bases between them. This CDR3 comprises 16 residues. Germline V gene lookup returns CDR1 SGHDT and CDR2 YYEEEE.

The chain recombines TRBV11-2 with TRBJ2-5; a possible D gene is TRBD1 (5 bases). CDR1 and CDR2 from the germline V gene are SGHAT and FQNNGV. V was pared by 4 bases and J by 11 bases, with 14 bases between. The CDR3 covers 12 residues. The CDR3 DNA reads TGTGCCAGCAGCTATACAGGTCAAGAGCAGTACTTC. Protein product: CASSYTGQEQYF.

The chain joins TRBV6-5 to TRBJ1-3, with no clear D. This CDR3 comprises 14 residues. In germline, CDR1 is MNHEY, CDR2 SVGAGI. V was trimmed by 4 bases and J by 0 bases, leaving 7 bases between them. As DNA, the CDR3 is TGTGCCAGCAGTTTGGGTTCCTCTGGAAACACCATATATTTT. Translating gives CASSLGSSGNTIYF.

The J gene is TRBJ2-5, the V gene TRBV5-6; TRBD1 aligns across 7 bases. This CDR3 comprises 14 residues. J lost 1 base, V lost 4 bases, and 4 bases had no gene match. CDR1 is SGHDT, CDR2 YYEEEE, per germline. The chain's CDR3 is CASSAGTAQETQYF. The DNA of the CDR3 is TGTGCCAGCAGCGCCGGGACAGCCCAAGAGACCCAGTACTTC.

The V gene is TRBV29-1, the J gene TRBJ2-7; D is unclear. Trimming stripped 4 bases from V and 5 bases from J, with 9 bases between. CDR3 size: 11 residues. Germline-derived CDR1 and CDR2 are SQVTM and ANQGSEA. DNA of the CDR3: TGCAGCGTTGCCCCTGGTAACGAGCAGTACTTC. Translation gives CSVAPGNEQYF.

The J gene is TRBJ2-7, the V gene TRBV19, with 9 bases fitting TRBD1. The V segment lost 5 bases and the J segment 0 bases; nucleotides outside the gene matches: 5. This CDR3 is built from 15 residues. Germline-derived CDR1 and CDR2 are LNHDA and SQIVND (reference sequence). The CDR3 region has the DNA TGTGCCAGTAGTTTCGGGACAGGGTCCTCCTACGAGCAGTACTTC. Amino acid sequence: CASSFGTGSSYEQYF.